These 9 T cell receptor beta chains were sequenced from one sample in a study of beta chain features in type 1 diabetes. The sequenced template was cDNA made from the entire isolated RNA. Sequencing was performed with immunoSEQ multiplex PCR; in TCRdb, only in-frame clones are kept and a portion is missing. The table lists about 270,000 clones, roughly 13% of them singletons. Sample: naive CD4+ T cells from blood. These receptor sequences come from a woman in her forties in good health.

This clone was counted between two and nine times. The chain couples TRBV5-1 to TRBJ2-1, with 12 positions matching TRBD2. V lost 0 bases to trimming and J lost 2 bases; unmatched junction nucleotides: 18. Germline values: CDR1 SGHRS, CDR2 YFSETQ. This CDR3 is 22 amino acids long. As DNA, the CDR3 is TGCGCCAGCAGCTTGGCAGGAAATAAACTAGCGGGGGGCCAAACGCCCTACAATGAGCAGTTCTTC. It is translated as CASSLAGNKLAGGQTPYNEQFF.

This chain joins TRBV19 and TRBJ2-7; 7 bases line up with TRBD1. The trim removed 4 bases at V and 6 bases at J, leaving 12 bases unmatched. This CDR3 has 15 residues. CDR1 and CDR2 (germline): LNHDA, SQIVND (reference sequence). The CDR3 sequence is CASSTETGLRGEQYF. Written as DNA, the CDR3 is TGTGCCAGTAGTACCGAGACAGGGCTTCGGGGCGAGCAGTACTTC. Full variable domain (missing parts from reference TRBV19 and TRBJ2-7): DGGITQSPKYLFRKEGQNVTLSCEQNLNHDAMYWYRQDPGQGLRLIYYSQIVNDFQKGDIAEGYSVSREKKESFPLTVTSAQKNPTAFYLCASSTETGLRGEQYFGPGTRLTVT.

There are a few counts of this clone. The chain carries TRBV5-6 and TRBJ1-6, with 8 bases that match TRBD1. V shed 0 bases and J 5 bases; nucleotides not matched to a gene: 10. This CDR3 region has 18 residues. Germline V lookup: CDR1 SGHDT, CDR2 YYEEEE. The CDR3 DNA is TGTGCCAGCAGCTTGGGACCTCCAGGGGGCATTAATAATTCACCCCTCCACTTT. Amino acid sequence: CASSLGPPGGINNSPLHF.

Only a few counts were recorded for this clone. This rearrangement joins TRBV9 to TRBJ1-2; 7 bases align to TRBD1. The CDR3 totals 14 residues. Looked up from germline, CDR1 is SGDLS and CDR2 is YYNGEE. Unmatched junction bases numbered 7, after V lost 4 bases and J lost 4 bases. CDR3 nucleotide sequence: TGTGCCAGCAGCCCGACGGGGGACAGCTATGGCTACACCTTC. Its translation is CASSPTGDSYGYTF.

The V gene is TRBV10-3, the J gene TRBJ2-7, with 9 bases matching TRBD2. V was clipped by 7 bases and J by 5 bases; unmatched bases: 6. The CDR3 length is 13 residues. Per the germline V gene, CDR1 is ENHRY and CDR2 is SYGVKD. The CDR3 DNA reads as TGTGCCATCAAGGAAAGCGGGGGGAACGAGCAGTACTTC. Its protein is CAIKESGGNEQYF.

There are a few counts of this clone. This sequence joins TRBV5-4 and TRBJ2-1, with 10 bases that match TRBD2. Losses at the gene ends were 0 bases for V and 4 bases for J; bases not matched to a gene: 1. This CDR3 is 15 amino acids long. CDR1 and CDR2 (germline): SGHNT, YYREEE (reference sequence). In DNA, the CDR3 is TGTGCCAGCAGCTTGGTTAGCGGGGGGTACAATGAGCAGTTCTTC. This encodes CASSLVSGGYNEQFF.

This clone turned up a few times. The gene calls are TRBV28 and TRBJ2-1; a weak D match, TRBD1 (6 bases). The V and J ends lost 1 base and 9 bases respectively, with 13 bases between them. Germline CDR1 is MDHEN and CDR2 is SYDVKM. This CDR3 region has 14 residues. CDR3 coding DNA: TGTGCCAGCAGTTTATTGTTGCGAGGGGGTGAGCAGTTCTTC. Amino acid sequence: CASSLLLRGGEQFF. Based on the CDR3 plus reference TRBV28 and TRBJ2-1, the full variable domain is DVKVTQSSRYLVKRTGEKVFLECVQDMDHENMFWYRQDPGLGLRLIYFSYDVKMKEKGDIPEGYSVSREKKERFSLILESASTNQTSMYLCASSLLLRGGEQFFGPGTRLTVL.

The chain carries TRBV2 and TRBJ1-1, with a tentative D call TRBD1 (5 bases). Germline CDR1 is SNHLY and CDR2 is FYNNEI. This CDR3 has 12 amino acids. Trimming pared 8 bases from V and 6 bases from J, leaving 13 bases between. This CDR3 reads CASGGGISEAFF. CDR3 bases: TGTGCCAGCGGGGGGGGAATCTCTGAAGCTTTCTTT.

This clone was seen a few times. This chain links TRBV7-9 with TRBJ2-5, with D perhaps TRBD1 (7 bases). This CDR3 comprises 14 residues. Trimming stripped 8 bases from V and 7 bases from J, with 20 bases between. The germline gives CDR1 SEHNR, CDR2 FQNEAQ (reference sequence). CDR3 region: CASDREDVVGTQYF. The CDR3 DNA sequence: TGTGCCAGCGACAGGGAGGATGTGGTGGGGACCCAGTACTTC.